This record looks at one TCR beta chain sequence and its context. The source of the sample is a study of T cell responses to AZD1222 COVID-19 vaccine. Germline V gene lookup returns CDR1 MNHEY and CDR2 SVGEGT. V lost 0 bases and J lost 5, with 13 bases in between. CDR3 length equals 16 residues. Data came from immunoSEQ multiplex PCR; TCRdb stores just in-frame clones and leaves some out. In the table there are around 130,000 clones, 80% to 95% of which are singletons. This clonotype was sampled from an adult who received the MenACWY meningococcal vaccine as a control. The chain joins TRBV6-2 or TRBV6-3 to TRBJ2-2, with no clear D. Sequencing was performed on peripheral blood, taken 28 days after the second dose of the MenACWY control vaccine. The CDR3 sequence: CASSYSRGMRTGELFF. The CDR3 region has the DNA TGTGCCAGCAGTTACTCGAGAGGAATGAGGACCGGGGAGCTGTTTTTT.